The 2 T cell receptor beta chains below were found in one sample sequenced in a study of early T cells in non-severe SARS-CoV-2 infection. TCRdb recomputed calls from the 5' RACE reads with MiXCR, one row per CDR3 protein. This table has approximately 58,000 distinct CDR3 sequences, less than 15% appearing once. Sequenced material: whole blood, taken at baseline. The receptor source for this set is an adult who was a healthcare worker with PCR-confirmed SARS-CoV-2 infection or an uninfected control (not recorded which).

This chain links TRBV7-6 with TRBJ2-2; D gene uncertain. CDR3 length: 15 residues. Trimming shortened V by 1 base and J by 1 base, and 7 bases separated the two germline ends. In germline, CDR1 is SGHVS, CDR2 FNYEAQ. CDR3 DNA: TGTGCCAGCAGCTTAGATCCGCGGAACACCGGGGAGCTGTTTTTT. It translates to CASSLDPRNTGELFF.

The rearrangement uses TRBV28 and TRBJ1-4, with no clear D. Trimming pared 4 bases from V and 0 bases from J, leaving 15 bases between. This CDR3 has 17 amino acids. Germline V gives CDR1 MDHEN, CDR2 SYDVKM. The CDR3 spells CASSSQTRSATNEKLFF. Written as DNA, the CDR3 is TGTGCCAGCAGTTCCCAGACACGCTCGGCAACTAATGAAAAACTGTTTTTT. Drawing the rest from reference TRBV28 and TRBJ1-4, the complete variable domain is DVKVTQSSRYLVKRTGEKVFLECVQDMDHENMFWYRQDPGLGLRLIYFSYDVKMKEKGDIPEGYSVSREKKERFSLILESASTNQTSMYLCASSSQTRSATNEKLFFGSGTQLSVL.